The T cell receptor beta chain under discussion was sequenced for a study of blood T cell repertoires in COVID-19. Study as a whole: COVID-19 samples, acute and convalescent, were from the United States, Italy and Spain. The analysed material was cDNA or gDNA that came from T cells, B-cell-depleted T cells, or PBMCs.

The germline CDR1 and CDR2 sequences are ENHRY and SYGVKD. This CDR3 contains 14 residues. Between the trimmed V and J ends, which lost 7 bases and 6 bases, there was a span of 18 bases. Under the authors' procedure: How many nucleated cells were present was estimated from reference gene primer amplification. The method was immunoSEQ multiplex PCR; TCRdb's version includes in-frame clones alone and lacks a portion of them. V, J and clone size reflect that table, while D and trimming were determined from the DNA. This table holds around 300,000 clones, about nine tenths found once. What was sequenced was peripheral blood. The origin of this receptor is a man aged 45-65 years with active or convalescent COVID-19. The rearrangement links TRBV10-3 to TRBJ1-2; tentatively, D is TRBD1 (6 bases). This chain's CDR3 is CAIKGFPGTNGYTF. The CDR3 nucleotides read TGTGCCATCAAGGGGTTCCCCGGGACAAATGGCTACACCTTC.